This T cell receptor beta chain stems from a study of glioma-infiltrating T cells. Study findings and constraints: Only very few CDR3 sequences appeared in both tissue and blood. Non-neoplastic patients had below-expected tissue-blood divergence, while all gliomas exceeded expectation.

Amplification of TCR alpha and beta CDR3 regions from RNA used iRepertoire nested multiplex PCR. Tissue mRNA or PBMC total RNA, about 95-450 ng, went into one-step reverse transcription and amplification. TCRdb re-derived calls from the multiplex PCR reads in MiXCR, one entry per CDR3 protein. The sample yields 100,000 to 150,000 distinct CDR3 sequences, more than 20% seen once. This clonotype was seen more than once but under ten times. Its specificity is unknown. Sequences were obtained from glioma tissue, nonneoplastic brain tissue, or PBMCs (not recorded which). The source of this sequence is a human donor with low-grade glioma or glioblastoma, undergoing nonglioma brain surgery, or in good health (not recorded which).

CDR3 region: CASSQTANTEAFF. CDR3 DNA sequence: TGTGCCAGCAGCCAGACAGCGAACACTGAAGCTTTCTTT. The chain joins TRBV2 to TRBJ1-1, with TRBD1 as a possible D gene (5 bases). The CDR3 is 13 amino acids. Germline V gene data show CDR1 as SNHLY and CDR2 as FYNNEI. The germline V and J ends were trimmed by 6 bases and 1 base, with 9 bases remaining between them.